This T cell receptor (beta chain) was identified in a study of OX40 agonist ivuxolimab in advanced cancers. Study overall: Dose-escalation patients had hepatocellular carcinoma, melanoma, renal cell or head and neck cancer. Study results and caveats: With doses of 0.1 to 3.0 mg/kg, CD4+ and CD8+ blood T cells had undergone clonal expansion by week 6.

The method was immunoSEQ multiplex PCR; TCRdb's version includes in-frame clones alone and lacks a portion of them. The data show some 67,000 clones, roughly 87% seen once. With respect to this clone: The target antigen is unknown.

Per the germline V gene, CDR1 is MNHEY and CDR2 is SMNVEV (reference sequence). The CDR3 extends over 14 amino acids. J lost 4 bases, V lost 5 bases, and 6 bases had no gene match. Systemic immunosuppression or a history of autoimmune disease excluded patients. The starting material was CD4+ or CD8+ T cells sorted from blood, obtained in a trial of the OX40 agonist ivuxolimab. The rearrangement joins TRBV27 to TRBJ2-5; 8 positions agree with TRBD1. The TCR was taken from an adult with an advanced solid tumor such as melanoma, head and neck, liver or kidney cancer. The CDR3 DNA is TGTGCCAGCAGTCTCTATGGACAGGGAGAGACCCAGTACTTC. Translated: CASSLYGQGETQYF.